The T cell receptor (beta chain) under discussion was sequenced for a study of CD8 T cells in Susac syndrome. Study-level results: The total CD8+ repertoires yielded 15 to 20 Susac-specific public clones and the CD8+ TEMRA repertoires yielded 4 or 5.

CDR1 GTSNPN and CDR2 SVGIG come from the germline V gene (reference sequence). The CDR3 runs to 15 residues. Losses at the gene ends were 3 bases for V and 1 base for J; bases not matched to a gene: 9. On this clonotype: Its target is not known.

Random hexamers served to reverse transcribe roughly 0.45 to 1 ug RNA. The immunoSEQ assay covered 54 Vbeta and 13 Jbeta segments for CDR3. One entry per CDR3 protein, called by TCRdb with MiXCR from the immunoSEQ multiplex PCR reads. Of about 53,000 distinct CDR3 sequences detected, just under 95% appear once; the ten largest clones hold less than 0.9%. The study sequenced TCR beta in blood CD8+ and CD4+ T cells. FACS enriched CD8+ TEMRA cells, while bulk CD8+ and CD4+ were negatively isolated. The sequencing input was CD8+ T cells from PBMCs. The receptor was derived from a human donor with Susac syndrome. The rearrangement uses TRBV30 and TRBJ2-7; 7 bases are a match to TRBD1. As DNA, the CDR3 is TGTGCCTGGAGCAGGGGACAGCTTAAGTCCTACGAGCAGTACTTC. It codes for CAWSRGQLKSYEQYF.